One and the same sample provided the 7 T cell receptor beta chains below, sequenced in a study of T cells in Graves' hyperthyroidism and ophthalmopathy. RNA transcripts were the template for amplifying TCR beta CDR3 regions. Primed by the HTBI set, a first-round RT-PCR was run on the TCR CDR3. MiXCR was run by TCRdb on the multiplex PCR reads, yielding one entry per CDR3 protein. The data hold a few hundred thousand distinct CDR3 sequences, with 40% to 55% observed a single time. The source material was peripheral blood or thyroid tissue (not recorded which). These receptor sequences come from a woman in her late teens or twenties with Graves' hyperthyroidism.

Only a few counts were recorded for this clonotype. The genes are TRBV6-2 or TRBV6-3 and TRBJ2-7, with 12 bases aligning to TRBD2. Per germline, CDR1 MNHEY and CDR2 SVGEGT. CDR3 length: 16 amino acids. After removal of 4 bases from V and 6 bases from J, the junction contained 10 bases not matched to a gene. CDR3 sequence (DNA): TGTGCCAGCAGTTCCCGGGGACTAGCGGGCCTCGGCGAGCAGTACTTC. The encoded protein is CASSSRGLAGLGEQYF.

This clonotype was counted ten times or more. The rearrangement uses TRBV7-8 and TRBJ1-2; D possibly corresponds to TRBD1 (5 bases). V dropped 7 bases and J dropped 0 bases, with 12 bases sitting between them. The CDR3 runs 14 residues. Germline lookup yields CDR1 SGHVS and CDR2 FQNEAQ. CDR3: CASNLDRSNYGYTF. CDR3 nucleotide sequence: TGTGCCAGCAACCTTGACAGATCTAACTATGGCTACACCTTC.

This clonotype has at least ten counts. This chain uses TRBV6-2 or TRBV6-3 with TRBJ2-7; 10 bases align to TRBD2. The germline gives CDR1 MNHEY, CDR2 SVGEGT. Trimming cost V 6 bases and J 2 bases; bases outside gene matches: 7. The CDR3 has 15 residues. CDR3 coding DNA: TGTGCCAGCAGCGACGGACTAGCGGATACCTACGAGCAGTACTTC. It yields the protein CASSDGLADTYEQYF.

This clonotype was detected many times. This chain links TRBV20-1 with TRBJ2-5, with D uncertain. There are 14 residues in the CDR3. From germline, CDR1 is DFQATT and CDR2 SNEGSKA (reference sequence). Trimming took 3 bases from V and 5 from J, leaving 16 bases between them. The CDR3 DNA reads TGCAGTGCTAGTAAACCGACCTACTGGGAGACCCAGTACTTC. Encoded protein: CSASKPTYWETQYF.

This clonotype has a count of ten or more. This chain uses TRBV19 with TRBJ1-1, with 9 bases matching TRBD1. Germline V lookup: CDR1 LNHDA, CDR2 SQIVND (reference sequence). J was trimmed by 5 bases and V by 9 bases; bases with no gene match: 7. The CDR3 consists of 13 residues. CDR3 nucleotide sequence: TGTGCCAGCAGAGCGACAGGGGGGACTGAAGCTTTCTTT. This sequence encodes CASRATGGTEAFF.

The count of this clonotype is one. The chain combines TRBV7-6 with TRBJ1-2; D gene uncertain. Germline CDR1 SGHVS, CDR2 FNYEAQ. V was clipped by 6 bases and J by 4 bases, with 24 bases between them. CDR3 length equals 17 residues. CDR3 sequence reads: CASSPAWLAGGGYGYTF. The CDR3 bases are TGTGCCAGCAGTCCAGCATGGCTAGCGGGAGGAGGCTATGGCTACACCTTC.

The sample holds many counts of this clonotype. The genes are TRBV2 and TRBJ2-7; tentative D call: TRBD2 (6 bases). Germline CDR1 is SNHLY and CDR2 is FYNNEI. V gave up 0 bases and J gave up 0 bases, with 9 bases separating them. The CDR3 spans 15 residues. The CDR3 bases are TGTGCCAGCAGTGAAGCGGGAGGAAGCTCCTACGAGCAGTACTTC. Translated: CASSEAGGSSYEQYF.